Below, 25 T cell receptor beta chains from the same sample are listed, as sequenced in a study of blood T cell repertoires in COVID-19 (TCRdb year 2020). Libraries were made using the immunoSEQ multiplex PCR assay. TCRdb limited this immuneACCESS table to in-frame rearrangements with V and J called. A share of clones is missing; checked studies link under half to unresolved V genes, and the rest is unexplained. Within this sample are about 160,000 clones, with more than 70% of them counted one time only. Around 6.1% of the sample is taken by the ten largest. What was sequenced was PBMCs or T cells enriched from blood (not recorded which). These receptors originate from a man aged 40-49 years who had recovered from COVID-19.

This chain joins TRBV2 and TRBJ1-1; tentatively, D is TRBD1 (5 bases). Looked up from germline, CDR1 is SNHLY and CDR2 is FYNNEI. The CDR3 covers 13 residues. V shed 4 bases and J shed 1 base, with 7 bases lying between them. The CDR3 nucleotides read TGTGCCAGCAGTGCTGACAGGAACACTGAAGCTTTCTTT. It codes for CASSADRNTEAFF.

The CDR3 here is CSAGAGDWTEAFF. DNA for the CDR3: TGCAGCGCGGGGGCAGGGGATTGGACTGAAGCTTTCTTT. The chain uses TRBV29-1 and TRBJ1-1; TRBD1 is a possible D gene (6 bases). The CDR3 has 13 amino acids. Looked up from germline, CDR1 is SQVTM and CDR2 is ANQGSEA. V lost 7 bases, J lost 5 bases, and 17 bases lay in between.

On this clone itself: Other nucleotide sequences from this sample produce the same CDR3. V usage is TRBV20-1 and J usage is TRBJ2-2; D ambiguous. V was clipped by 3 bases and J by 5 bases, with 4 bases between them. Germline V lookup: CDR1 DFQATT, CDR2 SNEGSKA (reference sequence). This CDR3 has 11 residues. The CDR3 loop is CSARSTGELFF. The CDR3 nucleotides read TGCAGTGCTAGGTCGACCGGGGAGCTGTTTTTT.

The chain employs TRBV19 and TRBJ1-1, with a tentative D call TRBD1 (6 bases). CDR1 is LNHDA, CDR2 SQIVND, per germline (reference sequence). V shed 6 bases and J shed 1 base, with 15 bases lying between them. The CDR3 totals 15 residues. CDR3 residues: CASRRGSGGNTEAFF. CDR3 in DNA: TGTGCCAGTAGGAGGGGGTCAGGAGGGAACACTGAAGCTTTCTTT.

This clone was seen only once. The chain carries TRBV4-1 and TRBJ2-1, with TRBD2 matching over 8 bases. V was pared by 2 bases and J by 10 bases, with 10 bases of the junction left unmatched. The CDR3 is 15 amino acids. CDR1 is MGHRA, CDR2 YSYEKL, per germline. The DNA of the CDR3 is TGCGCCAGCAGCCAAACCCGGGGGGGGGCCTGGGAGCAGTTCTTC. As protein: CASSQTRGGAWEQFF.

J is TRBJ2-3 and V is TRBV7-6; 10 bases line up with TRBD2. Germline V gene lookup returns CDR1 SGHVS and CDR2 FNYEAQ. The CDR3 has 17 residues. Trimming cost V 5 bases and J 1 base; bases outside gene matches: 9. This CDR3 is CASSPRAGTSGTDTQYF. DNA for the CDR3: TGTGCCAGCAGCCCCCGGGCGGGGACTAGCGGCACAGATACGCAGTATTTT.

This clone was seen more than once but under ten times. This sequence joins TRBV2 and TRBJ2-7; TRBD1 matches at 8 bases. This CDR3 spans 13 amino acids. Germline loops: CDR1 SNHLY, CDR2 FYNNEI. V trimming: 2 bases; J trimming: 9 bases; junction bases outside the gene matches: 6. CDR3 nucleotide sequence: TGTGCCAGCAGTGAACAGGGGGCAAGTCGGCAGTACGTC. It yields the protein CASSEQGASRQYV.

This rearrangement joins TRBV19 to TRBJ2-2, with 7 bases lining up with TRBD1. The V gene's germline CDR1 is LNHDA and CDR2 SQIVND (reference sequence). CDR3 size: 15 residues. Trimming removed 7 bases from V and 3 bases from J; junction bases left unmatched: 8. CDR3 nucleotides: TGTGCCAGTAAGCTAAGACAGGGAGACACCGGGGAGCTGTTTTTT. It encodes CASKLRQGDTGELFF.

The chain links TRBV6-5 to TRBJ2-7; D is perhaps TRBD1 (6 bases). This CDR3 is built from 14 residues. V was trimmed by 5 bases and J by 5 bases, leaving 16 bases between them. Per the germline V gene, CDR1 is MNHEY and CDR2 is SVGAGI. The CDR3 loop is CASSISQGPHEQYV. CDR3 nucleotide sequence: TGTGCCAGCAGTATATCACAGGGTCCACACGAGCAGTACGTC.

The chain is built from TRBV6-2 or TRBV6-3 and TRBJ2-4, with 16 nucleotides matching TRBD2. The V and J ends lost 5 bases and 6 bases, in that order; junction bases with no gene match: 7. The germline V gene has CDR1 MNHEY and CDR2 SVGEGT. This CDR3 is built from 17 residues. CDR3 in amino acids: CASSPGTSGGAGNIQYF. CDR3 coding DNA: TGTGCCAGCAGTCCAGGGACTAGCGGGGGGGCGGGAAACATTCAGTACTTC.

The chain combines TRBV30 with TRBJ1-3; D perhaps matches TRBD1 (5 bases). Deletions cut 8 bases from V and 0 bases from J, with 11 bases between. The CDR3 is 13 amino acids. Germline values: CDR1 GTSNPN, CDR2 SVGIG (reference sequence). CDR3 in amino acids: CAGGGSSGNTIYF. The CDR3 nucleotides are TGTGCCGGCGGGGGGTCCTCTGGAAACACCATATATTTT.

The V call is TRBV5-1, the J call TRBJ2-3; D is unclear. Germline CDR1 SGHRS, CDR2 YFSETQ. CDR3 length equals 14 residues. V was pared by 5 bases and J by 0 bases, with 10 bases between. The CDR3 coding sequence is TGCGCCAGCAGTACAGTACTTAGCACAGATACGCAGTATTTT. Translated, it gives CASSTVLSTDTQYF.

The chain couples TRBV10-2 to TRBJ2-5; 14 bases match TRBD2. This CDR3 is built from 16 residues. Germline values: CDR1 WSHSY, CDR2 SAAADI. V gave up 5 bases and J gave up 6 bases; unmatched junction bases: 8. The CDR3 DNA is TGCGCCAGCAGTCCAGGACTAGCGGGGGGACGGAAGACCCAGTACTTC. It encodes CASSPGLAGGRKTQYF.

The chain uses TRBV19 and TRBJ2-3, with 8 bases that match TRBD1. CDR1 is LNHDA and CDR2 is SQIVND in the germline V gene (reference sequence). With 5 bases clipped from V and 5 bases from J, the junction kept 9 bases outside the gene matches. The CDR3 has 15 residues. CDR3 nucleotides: TGTGCCAGTAGTGCTTCCAGGGGGCGAATAGATACGCAGTATTTT. The encoded protein is CASSASRGRIDTQYF.

The rearrangement joins TRBV7-8 to TRBJ1-2; D possibly corresponds to TRBD1 (5 bases). The length of the CDR3 is 16 residues. V was pared by 0 bases and J by 0 bases, with 11 bases between. Per the germline V gene, CDR1 is SGHVS and CDR2 is FQNEAQ. Written as DNA, the CDR3 is TGTGCCAGCAGCTTAGCCCTCGACAGTCCTAACTATGGCTACACCTTC. As protein: CASSLALDSPNYGYTF.

The chain is built from TRBV7-2 and TRBJ2-2; a weak D match, TRBD2 (5 bases). The CDR3 sequence is 14 residues long. Germline CDR1 SGHTA, CDR2 FQGNSA. Trimming cost V 5 bases and J 3 bases, with 10 bases left between them. This chain's CDR3 is CASSPWTYTGELFF. In DNA form, the CDR3 reads TGTGCCAGCAGCCCCTGGACTTACACCGGGGAGCTGTTTTTT.

V usage is TRBV6-5 and J usage is TRBJ1-4; perhaps TRBD1 as D (6 bases). This CDR3 is 15 amino acids long. Trimming removed 5 bases at V and 7 bases at J, with 17 bases between. The germline V gene encodes CDR1 MNHEY and CDR2 SVGAGI. The CDR3 sequence is CASSPPGGQGEKLFF. For the CDR3, the DNA is TGTGCCAGCAGTCCCCCCGGGGGGCAGGGTGAAAAACTGTTTTTT.

V is TRBV6-1 and J is TRBJ1-5; TRBD1 agrees at 9 bases. Germline CDR1 is MNHNS and CDR2 is SASEGT. V dropped 2 bases and J dropped 7; count of bases not matched to a gene: 9. There are 16 residues in the CDR3. Here the CDR3 DNA reads TGTGCCAGCAGTGAATTTGGGACAGGGTCTTACCAGCCCCAGCATTTT. Protein: CASSEFGTGSYQPQHF.

The chain has TRBV24-1 and TRBJ2-5, with D maybe TRBD2 (6 bases). V was trimmed by 2 bases and J by 0 bases, leaving 9 bases between them. The germline CDR1 and CDR2 sequences are KGHDR and SFDVKD. The CDR3 contains 15 residues. This CDR3 is CATSDSRDYQETQYF. The CDR3 bases are TGTGCCACCAGTGATTCCCGGGACTACCAAGAGACCCAGTACTTC.

The chain combines TRBV6-5 with TRBJ2-2; TRBD2 might be the D (5 bases). This CDR3 spans 15 amino acids. Trimming pared 5 bases from V and 1 base from J, leaving 11 bases between. The germline V gene has CDR1 MNHEY and CDR2 SVGAGI. The CDR3 here is CASSPGLVNTGELFF. The DNA of the CDR3 is TGTGCCAGCAGTCCTGGACTCGTGAACACCGGGGAGCTGTTTTTT.

This clone showed up just once. This chain connects TRBV7-3 to TRBJ1-1; TRBD1 might be the D (5 bases). Germline CDR1 SGHTA, CDR2 FQGTGA. V lost 5 bases and J 5 bases, leaving 15 bases between the germline ends. This CDR3 is built from 14 residues. CDR3 coding DNA: TGTGCCAGCAGCCCTGCGGCGGGGGTGACTGAAGCTTTCTTT. Amino acid sequence: CASSPAAGVTEAFF.

V usage is TRBV13 and J usage is TRBJ2-5, with D possibly being TRBD2 (7 bases). The V gene's germline CDR1 is PRHDT and CDR2 FYEKMQ (reference sequence). The CDR3 has 13 residues. With 2 bases removed from V and 5 bases from J, the gap between germline ends came to 9 bases. The DNA for the CDR3 is TGTGCCAGCAGCTTAACGGGGGGCGAGACCCAGTACTTC. Translation: CASSLTGGETQYF.

The V and J genes are TRBV6-5 and TRBJ1-5; 7 bases are a match to TRBD1. The germline V gene has CDR1 MNHEY and CDR2 SVGAGI. Trimming at V came to 2 bases and at J to 4 bases, leaving 5 bases not matched to a gene. The CDR3 is 15 residues long. CDR3 bases: TGTGCCAGCAGTTACCGACAGGGTATAAATCAGCCCCAGCATTTT. Translation: CASSYRQGINQPQHF.

The chain recombines TRBV4-2 with TRBJ1-5, with D uncertain. V lost 5 bases and J lost 0, with 14 bases in between. The germline V gene has CDR1 LGHNA and CDR2 YNFKEQ. The CDR3 has 16 amino acids. Here the CDR3 reads CASSSEGVFSNQPQHF. The DNA of the CDR3 is TGTGCCAGCAGCTCGGAGGGCGTCTTTAGCAATCAGCCCCAGCATTTT.

The rearrangement uses TRBV6-5 and TRBJ1-2; D unclear. Germline V gives CDR1 MNHEY, CDR2 SVGAGI. Trimming left V 5 bases short and J 4 bases short, with 17 bases between. This CDR3 has 15 residues. The CDR3 nucleotides are TGTGCCAGCAGTCCATCCTACACGGAGAGCTATGGCTACACCTTC. It translates to CASSPSYTESYGYTF.